The T cell receptor beta chain described here comes from a study of metastatic and nonmetastatic thyroid tumors. Study overall: Malignant and benign thyroid patients had repertoires compared in peripheral blood and tumor or nodule tissue.

This clone showed up just a few times. Its antigen is still unknown. Trimming removed 7 bases at V and 5 bases at J, with 26 bases between. This CDR3 is built from 17 residues. Germline CDR1 reads LGHDT; CDR2 reads YNNKEL (reference sequence). Study-wide results and caveats: Compared with benign nodules, malignant thyroid tumors were reported to have significantly higher TCR beta diversity in both blood and tumor.

Under the authors' procedure: Between-group CDR3 differences, defined by clinicopathological status, yielded a distant-metastasis classifier for papillary thyroid cancer. TCRdb re-processed the PCR reads through MiXCR. TCRdb, not the original authors, processed these V and J calls. The repertoire holds about 39,000 clones, with about 15% as singletons. All patients reached thyroid surgery having received no treatment beforehand. The chain recombines TRBV3-1 with TRBJ1-1; no clear D gene. Sequences were obtained from blood. The TCR sequence derives from a female donor with papillary thyroid cancer or a benign thyroid nodule (not recorded which). Some clones in this sample may be carry-over from other donors' samples. DNA of the CDR3: TGTGCCAGCATCCCGCAGCTCTTTCTTCGTGGGGAGACTGAAGCTTTCTTT. Translation gives CASIPQLFLRGETEAFF.